The sequence of this T cell receptor (beta chain) was determined in a study of blood T cell repertoires in COVID-19. Study-level information: Samples of COVID-19 (acute and convalescent) were obtained from the United States, Italy and Spain. The analysed material was cDNA or gDNA that came from T cells, B-cell-depleted T cells, or PBMCs.

How the authors handled the data: Nucleated cell counts were estimated from reference gene primer amplification. Method: immunoSEQ multiplex PCR; TCRdb's copy keeps in-frame clones and lacks some. The V and J calls and the clone size are those of that table, but D and trimming were determined from the DNA. Of a few hundred thousand clones detected, roughly 80% appear once; the ten largest clones hold roughly a tenth. V dropped 1 base and J dropped 3; count of bases not matched to a gene: 4. The length of the CDR3 is 16 residues. Germline assignment: CDR1 SGHVS and CDR2 FNYEAQ. What was sequenced was peripheral blood. This sequence originates from an elderly woman with acute or convalescent COVID-19. J is TRBJ2-2 and V is TRBV7-6; 8 bases map to TRBD2. The CDR3 sequence: CASSLDSSGYTGELFF. The CDR3 coding sequence is TGTGCCAGCAGCTTAGACTCTAGCGGGTACACCGGGGAGCTGTTTTTT.